The 11 T cell receptor beta chains presented below share a single source sample, sequenced in a study of identical twins. TCRdb used MiXCR to reprocess the 5' RACE reads, holding one entry per CDR3 protein. The table records hundreds of thousands of distinct CDR3 sequences, over 9% of them present only once. These same records also appear under a second study, on yellow fever vaccine responses in identical twins.

Sample: CD8+ T cells sorted from blood. Receptors were obtained from a young woman in good health.

This clonotype was seen a handful of times. The chain joins TRBV24-1 to TRBJ2-1; D is possibly TRBD1 or TRBD2 (5 bases each). Germline V CDR1 and CDR2: KGHDR, SFDVKD. The CDR3 contains 14 residues. V gave up 2 bases and J gave up 7 bases, with 11 bases separating them. In nucleotides, the CDR3 is TGTGCCACCAGTGATTGGCTCGGGGCGAATGAGCAGTTCTTC. Protein sequence: CATSDWLGANEQFF.

The gene calls are TRBV28 and TRBJ1-2, with D unresolved. CDR3 length equals 14 residues. Germline CDR1 and CDR2: MDHEN and SYDVKM. Trimming left V 7 bases short and J 4 bases short, with 16 bases between. The CDR3 nucleotides read TGTGCCAGCACCTCGAGCCGAGAGAGCTATGGCTACACCTTC. It is translated as CASTSSRESYGYTF.

Only a few counts were recorded for this clonotype. The V gene is TRBV7-9, the J gene TRBJ1-2; possibly TRBD1 for D (5 bases). V was pared by 1 base and J by 6 bases, with 9 bases between. The CDR3 loop spans 13 amino acids. Germline-derived CDR1 and CDR2 are SEHNR and FQNEAQ (reference sequence). The CDR3 nucleotides read TGTGCCAGCAGCTTAGAGGGGTTTGATGGCTACACCTTC. It yields the protein CASSLEGFDGYTF.

The chain employs TRBV28 and TRBJ2-2, with 7 bases matching TRBD2. Germline CDR1 reads MDHEN; CDR2 reads SYDVKM. The CDR3 runs 16 residues. The V gene end was trimmed by 2 bases and the J gene end by 4 bases; junction bases not matched to a gene: 7. CDR3 nucleotide sequence: TGTGCCAGCAGTTTAGGCGGACGGGAGGTCACCGGGGAGCTGTTTTTT. Residues: CASSLGGREVTGELFF.

The chain combines TRBV4-1 with TRBJ1-2, with 9 bases aligning to TRBD1. CDR1 is MGHRA and CDR2 is YSYEKL in the germline V gene. With V trimmed by 3 bases and J by 4 bases, 9 bases remained unmatched. The CDR3 is made up of 16 amino acids. The DNA of the CDR3 is TGCGCCAGCAGCCAGCGTTGGGACAGGGTGACCTATGGCTACACCTTC. This codes for CASSQRWDRVTYGYTF.

There are many counts of this clonotype. This chain joins TRBV2 and TRBJ2-1; possible D gene TRBD1, 6 bases. CDR3 size: 14 residues. Trimming removed 6 bases at V and 0 bases at J, with 9 bases between. In germline, CDR1 is SNHLY, CDR2 FYNNEI. The CDR3 is CASSPDSSYNEQFF. Here the CDR3 DNA reads TGTGCCAGCAGCCCGGACAGCTCCTACAATGAGCAGTTCTTC.

This rearrangement joins TRBV29-1 to TRBJ2-1, with D possibly TRBD2 on 7 matching bases. Germline V gene lookup returns CDR1 SQVTM and CDR2 ANQGSEA. This CDR3 contains 15 residues. The V end was cut by 7 bases, the J end by 0 bases, with 16 bases between. CDR3 in amino acids: CSAPRGGSSYNEQFF. The CDR3 nucleotides are TGCAGCGCCCCCAGGGGCGGGAGCTCCTACAATGAGCAGTTCTTC.

DNA of the CDR3: TGTGCCAGCAGCCCCGAAGGGGGTTCCGATCAGCCCCAGCATTTT. This codes for CASSPEGGSDQPQHF. The chain couples TRBV7-3 to TRBJ1-5; a weak D match, TRBD1 (6 bases). Trimming pared 5 bases from V and 5 bases from J, leaving 16 bases between. This CDR3 is built from 15 residues. Germline V gene sequence: CDR1 SGHTA, CDR2 FQGTGA.

This clonotype has a handful of counts. V is TRBV7-8 and J is TRBJ2-5; the D gene is possibly TRBD2 (5 bases). Trimming pared 2 bases from V and 2 bases from J, leaving 18 bases between. Germline CDR1 SGHVS, CDR2 FQNEAQ. This CDR3 is built from 17 residues. Written as DNA, the CDR3 is TGTGCCAGCAGCTTATGGTTCGGCGGTGGGAGACAAGAGACCCAGTACTTC. Encoded protein: CASSLWFGGGRQETQYF.

The CDR3 bases are TGTGCCAGCAGTTTGGGGACGGTCACCGGGGAGCTGTTTTTT. Its protein product is CASSLGTVTGELFF. The rearrangement links TRBV27 to TRBJ2-2, with D possibly called TRBD1 or TRBD2 (5 bases each). The CDR3 runs to 14 residues. CDR1 and CDR2 (germline): MNHEY, SMNVEV (reference sequence). V was shortened by 3 bases and J by 4 bases, with 9 bases between the two germline ends.

The gene calls are TRBV29-1 and TRBJ1-1; D ambiguous. The CDR3 totals 14 residues. With 7 bases removed from V and 1 base from J, the gap between germline ends came to 16 bases. Germline V gene sequence: CDR1 SQVTM, CDR2 ANQGSEA. CDR3 DNA: TGCAGCGCCATCCCCCCGGGAACGAACACTGAAGCTTTCTTT. Translation gives CSAIPPGTNTEAFF.